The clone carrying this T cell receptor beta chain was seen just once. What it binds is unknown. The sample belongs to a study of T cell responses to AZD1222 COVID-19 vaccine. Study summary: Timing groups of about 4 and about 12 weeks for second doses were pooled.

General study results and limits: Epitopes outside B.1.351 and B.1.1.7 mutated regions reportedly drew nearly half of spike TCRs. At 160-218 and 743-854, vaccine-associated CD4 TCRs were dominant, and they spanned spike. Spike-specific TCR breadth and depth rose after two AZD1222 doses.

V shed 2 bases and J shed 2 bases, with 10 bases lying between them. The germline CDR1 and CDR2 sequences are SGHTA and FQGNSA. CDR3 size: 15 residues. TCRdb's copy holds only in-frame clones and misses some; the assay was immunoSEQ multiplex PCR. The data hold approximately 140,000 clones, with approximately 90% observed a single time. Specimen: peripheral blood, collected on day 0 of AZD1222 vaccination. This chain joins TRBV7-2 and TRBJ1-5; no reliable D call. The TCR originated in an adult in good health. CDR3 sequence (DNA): TGTGCCAGCAGCTTATCACTAGGTGGCAATCAGCCCCAGCATTTT. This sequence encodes CASSLSLGGNQPQHF.